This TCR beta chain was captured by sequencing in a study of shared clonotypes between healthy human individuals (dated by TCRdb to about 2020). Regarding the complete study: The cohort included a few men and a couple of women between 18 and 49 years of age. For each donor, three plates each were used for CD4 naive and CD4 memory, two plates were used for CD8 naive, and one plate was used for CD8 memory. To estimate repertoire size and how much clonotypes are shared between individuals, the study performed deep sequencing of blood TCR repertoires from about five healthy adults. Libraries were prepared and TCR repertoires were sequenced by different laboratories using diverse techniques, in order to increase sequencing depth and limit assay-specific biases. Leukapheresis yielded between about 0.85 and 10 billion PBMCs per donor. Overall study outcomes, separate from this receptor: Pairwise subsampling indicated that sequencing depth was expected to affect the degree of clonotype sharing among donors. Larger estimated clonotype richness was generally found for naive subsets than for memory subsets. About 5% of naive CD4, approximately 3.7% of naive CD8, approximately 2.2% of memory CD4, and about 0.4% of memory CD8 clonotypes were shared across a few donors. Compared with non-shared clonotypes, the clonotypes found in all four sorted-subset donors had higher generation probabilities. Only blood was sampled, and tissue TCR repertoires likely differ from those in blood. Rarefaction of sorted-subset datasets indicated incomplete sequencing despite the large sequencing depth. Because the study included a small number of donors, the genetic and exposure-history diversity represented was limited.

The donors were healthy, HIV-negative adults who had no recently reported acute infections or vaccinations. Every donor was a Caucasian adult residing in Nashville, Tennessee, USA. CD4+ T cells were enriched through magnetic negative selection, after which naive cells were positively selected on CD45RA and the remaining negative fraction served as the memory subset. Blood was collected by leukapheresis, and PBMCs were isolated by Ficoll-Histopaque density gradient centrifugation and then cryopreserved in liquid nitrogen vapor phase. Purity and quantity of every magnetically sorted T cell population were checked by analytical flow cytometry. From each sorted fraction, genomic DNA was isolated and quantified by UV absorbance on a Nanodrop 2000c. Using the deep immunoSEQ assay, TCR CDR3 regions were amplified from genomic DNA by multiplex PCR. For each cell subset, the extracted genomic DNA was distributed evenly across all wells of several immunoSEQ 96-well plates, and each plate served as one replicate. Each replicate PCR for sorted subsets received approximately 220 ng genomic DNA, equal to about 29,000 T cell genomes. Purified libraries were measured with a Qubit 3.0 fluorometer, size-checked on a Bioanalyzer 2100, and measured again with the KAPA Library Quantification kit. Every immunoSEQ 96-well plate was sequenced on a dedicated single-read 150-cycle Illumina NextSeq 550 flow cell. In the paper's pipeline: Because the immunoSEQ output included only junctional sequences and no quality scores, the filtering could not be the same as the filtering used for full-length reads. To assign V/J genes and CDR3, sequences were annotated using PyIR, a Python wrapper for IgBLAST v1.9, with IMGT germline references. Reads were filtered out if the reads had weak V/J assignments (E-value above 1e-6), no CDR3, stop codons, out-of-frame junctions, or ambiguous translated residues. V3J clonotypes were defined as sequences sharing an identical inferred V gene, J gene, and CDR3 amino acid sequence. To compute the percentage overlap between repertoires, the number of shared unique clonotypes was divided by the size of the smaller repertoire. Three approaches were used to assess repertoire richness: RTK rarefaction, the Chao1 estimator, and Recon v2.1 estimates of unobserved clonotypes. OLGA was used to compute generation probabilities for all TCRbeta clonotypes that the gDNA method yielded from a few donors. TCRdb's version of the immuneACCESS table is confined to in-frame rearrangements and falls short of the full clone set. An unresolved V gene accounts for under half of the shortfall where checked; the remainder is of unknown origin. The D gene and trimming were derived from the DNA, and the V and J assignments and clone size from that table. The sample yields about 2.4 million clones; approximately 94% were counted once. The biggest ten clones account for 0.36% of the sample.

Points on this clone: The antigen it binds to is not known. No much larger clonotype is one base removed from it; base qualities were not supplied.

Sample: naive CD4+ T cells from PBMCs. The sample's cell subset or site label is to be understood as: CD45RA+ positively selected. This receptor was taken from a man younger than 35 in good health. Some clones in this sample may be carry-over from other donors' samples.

The CDR3 reads CASSTGLAGDEQYF. The bases are TGTGCCAGCAGCACGGGACTAGCGGGAGACGAGCAGTACTTC. The rearrangement combines TRBV5-4 with TRBJ2-7, and TRBD2 matches 14 of the central bases. The CDR3 measures 14 amino acids from cysteine to phenylalanine. The kept DNA is CDR3 alone, 42 bases in frame from the first base. From a lookup of the germline V gene (reference sequence), CDR1 and CDR2 are SGHNT and YYREEE. V is cut back by 4 bases and J by 5 bases, with 2 bases in the junction unmatched.